These 31 T cell receptor beta chains were all obtained from the same sample, sequenced in a study of T cell responses to AZD1222 COVID-19 vaccine. Clones were read by immunoSEQ multiplex PCR, and TCRdb kept only the in-frame ones, dropping some. The sample carries about 180,000 clones, around 90% recorded once. The sequenced sample was peripheral blood, obtained 28 days after the second AZD1222 dose. The origin of the receptors is an adult who received the AZD1222 COVID-19 vaccine.

The gene calls are TRBV28 and TRBJ2-1; D remains ambiguous. Trimming left V 7 bases short and J 6 bases short, with 16 bases between. This CDR3 contains 14 residues. Germline CDR1 reads MDHEN; CDR2 reads SYDVKM. In DNA form, the CDR3 reads TGTGCCAGCAATTTGGGTCGTGGCCCCAATGAGCAGTTCTTC. It translates to CASNLGRGPNEQFF.

The genes are TRBV18 and TRBJ2-1; a possible D gene is TRBD2 (5 bases). This CDR3 spans 14 amino acids. V gave up 3 bases and J gave up 10 bases, with 16 bases separating them. CDR1 KGHSH and CDR2 LQKENI come from the germline V gene. Here the CDR3 DNA reads TGTGCCAGCTCACCCTCGTCGGGGATAAGGGAGCAGTTCTTC. It yields the protein CASSPSSGIREQFF.

The chain uses TRBV9 and TRBJ2-5; 9 bases agree with TRBD2. This CDR3 region has 15 residues. Germline V gene sequence: CDR1 SGDLS, CDR2 YYNGEE. J was trimmed by 5 bases and V by 0 bases; bases with no gene match: 5. DNA for the CDR3: TGTGCCAGCAGCGTAGCTAGCGGGGCGTGGGAGACCCAGTACTTC. Its protein product is CASSVASGAWETQYF.

This rearrangement joins TRBV3-1 (or the pseudogene TRBV3-2) to TRBJ2-7; TRBD2 aligns across 12 bases. This CDR3 contains 15 residues. The ends lost 5 bases at V and 2 bases at J; junction bases unmatched: 4. From germline, CDR1 is LGHDT and CDR2 YNNKEL (reference sequence). The CDR3: CASSITSGGTYEQYF. CDR3 DNA sequence: TGTGCCAGCAGCATAACTAGCGGGGGGACCTACGAGCAGTACTTC.

J is TRBJ2-7 and V is TRBV27; TRBD2 matches at 8 bases. The germline V gene encodes CDR1 MNHEY and CDR2 SMNVEV (reference sequence). The CDR3 runs 15 residues. The V segment lost 4 bases and the J segment 5 bases; nucleotides outside the gene matches: 10. The CDR3 spells CASSWTGTRSDEQYF. The CDR3 coding sequence is TGTGCCAGCAGTTGGACCGGGACTAGGTCTGACGAGCAGTACTTC.

The chain carries TRBV27 and TRBJ1-1; perhaps TRBD1 as D (5 bases). Trimming removed 3 bases at V and 4 bases at J, with 9 bases between. CDR3 length: 13 residues. Germline-derived CDR1 and CDR2 are MNHEY and SMNVEV (reference sequence). The CDR3 sequence is CASSFTGVTEAFF. The DNA of the CDR3 is TGTGCCAGCAGTTTTACAGGAGTCACTGAAGCTTTCTTT.

The chain joins TRBV3-1 (or the pseudogene TRBV3-2) to TRBJ1-2, with 9 bases matching TRBD1. Germline assignment: CDR1 LGHDT and CDR2 YNNKEL (reference sequence). The length of the CDR3 is 13 residues. Trimming cost V 1 base and J 7 bases; bases outside gene matches: 1. Here the CDR3 reads CASSQGDRAGYTF. The DNA for the CDR3 is TGTGCCAGCAGCCAAGGGGACAGGGCTGGCTACACCTTC.

The genes are TRBV7-2 and TRBJ2-1; TRBD2 agrees at 11 bases. Germline values: CDR1 SGHTA, CDR2 FQGNSA. This CDR3 spans 15 amino acids. V trimming: 5 bases; J trimming: 5 bases; junction bases outside the gene matches: 5. This CDR3 is CASSRQLAGDNEQFF. CDR3 in DNA: TGTGCCAGCAGCCGTCAACTAGCGGGGGACAATGAGCAGTTCTTC.

This chain connects TRBV12-3 or TRBV12-4 to TRBJ1-5; no clear D. This CDR3 region has 13 residues. Trimming removed 1 base at V and 10 bases at J, with 11 bases between. CDR3 in DNA: TGTGCCAGCAGTTTAGGTCCGGACCCACCCCAGCATTTT. Its protein is CASSLGPDPPQHF.

The chain is built from TRBV18 and TRBJ1-2; 7 nucleotides line up with TRBD1. The germline CDR1 and CDR2 sequences are KGHSH and LQKENI. CDR3 length: 16 residues. J was trimmed by 4 bases and V by 6 bases; bases with no gene match: 14. The CDR3 DNA reads as TGTGCCAGCTCCCCGGGACAGAGCCCCGCCTTCTATGGCTACACCTTC. Protein product: CASSPGQSPAFYGYTF.

The CDR3 DNA reads TGCAGTGCTAGTCCGGGGGGCGCGAAGGGCTACACCTTC. Its protein product is CSASPGGAKGYTF. The chain couples TRBV20-1 to TRBJ1-2; possibly TRBD1 for D (6 bases). Germline CDR1 DFQATT, CDR2 SNEGSKA (reference sequence). The CDR3 loop spans 13 amino acids. With 3 bases removed from V and 8 bases from J, the gap between germline ends came to 16 bases.

The J gene is TRBJ2-7, the V gene TRBV19, with D possibly TRBD1 on 6 matching bases. V shed 0 bases and J shed 6 bases, with 15 bases lying between them. There are 15 residues in the CDR3. From germline, CDR1 is LNHDA and CDR2 SQIVND (reference sequence). Here the CDR3 DNA reads TGTGCCAGTAGTATAGATCGAGGCCAGGGGCGCGAGCAGTACTTC. As protein: CASSIDRGQGREQYF.

The rearrangement joins TRBV14 to TRBJ1-6; TRBD1 might be the D (6 bases). CDR3 size: 14 residues. Trimming pared 4 bases from V and 7 bases from J, leaving 11 bases between. The V gene's germline CDR1 is SGHDN and CDR2 FVKESK. CDR3 nucleotide sequence: TGTGCCAGCAGCCCCCAGGGGCCAAATTCACCCCTCCACTTT. Its protein is CASSPQGPNSPLHF. The entire variable domain, with the rest obtained from reference TRBV14 and TRBJ1-6, is as follows: EAGVTQFPSHSVIEKGQTVTLRCDPISGHDNLYWYRRVMGKEIKFLLHFVKESKQDESGMPNNRFLAERTGGTYSTLKVQPAELEDSGVYFCASSPQGPNSPLHFGNGTRLTVT.

The chain joins TRBV12-3 or TRBV12-4 to TRBJ2-7, with a possible D match to TRBD1 (6 bases). This CDR3 has 13 residues. The V end was cut by 5 bases, the J end by 2 bases, with 10 bases between. CDR3 amino acids: CASSLTGTYEQYF. DNA for the CDR3: TGTGCCAGCAGTCTTACAGGGACCTACGAGCAGTACTTC.

The chain links TRBV18 to TRBJ1-2; a possible D gene is TRBD1 (5 bases). V lost 5 bases and J 5 bases, leaving 12 bases between the germline ends. The CDR3 is 13 residues long. Per germline, CDR1 KGHSH and CDR2 LQKENI. The CDR3 DNA reads as TGTGCCAGCTCAACCGGGACCGGTTATGGCTACACCTTC. As protein: CASSTGTGYGYTF.

This sequence joins TRBV13 and TRBJ1-1; D remains unclear. V was trimmed by 2 bases and J by 0 bases, leaving 4 bases between them. The germline gives CDR1 PRHDT, CDR2 FYEKMQ (reference sequence). This CDR3 is 13 amino acids long. DNA for the CDR3: TGTGCCAGCAGCTTACTATTGAACACTGAAGCTTTCTTT. This encodes CASSLLLNTEAFF. Complete variable domain (other parts from reference TRBV13 and TRBJ1-1): AAGVIQSPRHLIKEKRETATLKCYPIPRHDTVYWYQQGPGQDPQFLISFYEKMQSDKGSIPDRFSAQQFSDYHSELNMSSLELGDSALYFCASSLLLNTEAFFGQGTRLTVV.

The chain uses TRBV6-1 and TRBJ1-1; D is perhaps TRBD1 (5 bases). V was trimmed by 1 base and J by 6 bases, leaving 15 bases between them. In germline, CDR1 is MNHNS, CDR2 SASEGT. The CDR3 is made up of 15 amino acids. CDR3: CASSEEGRPPPEAFF. The DNA of the CDR3 is TGTGCCAGCAGTGAAGAGGGACGCCCTCCCCCTGAAGCTTTCTTT.

This rearrangement joins TRBV6-1 to TRBJ2-3; D is uncertain. CDR1 and CDR2 (germline): MNHNS, SASEGT. There are 15 residues in the CDR3. Trimming removed 2 bases from V and 2 bases from J, with 11 bases in between. The CDR3 bases are TGTGCCAGCAGTGAACCTTCGGAATTCACAGATACGCAGTATTTT. It translates to CASSEPSEFTDTQYF.

The V gene is TRBV5-4, the J gene TRBJ1-5, with 9 bases that match TRBD1. The CDR3 totals 15 residues. CDR1 is SGHNT, CDR2 YYREEE, per germline (reference sequence). Trimming took 3 bases from V and 1 from J; bases not matched to a gene: 2. The CDR3 protein is CASSSGQGSNQPQHF. In nucleotides, the CDR3 is TGTGCCAGCAGCTCCGGACAGGGGAGCAATCAGCCCCAGCATTTT.

The J gene is TRBJ1-6, the V gene TRBV29-1; no firm D call. This CDR3 region has 13 residues. Per germline, CDR1 SQVTM and CDR2 ANQGSEA. Trimming stripped 5 bases from V and 4 bases from J, with 9 bases between. CDR3 region: CSVSQTYNSPLHF. The CDR3 DNA follows: TGCAGCGTTTCACAAACGTATAATTCACCCCTCCACTTT.

V usage is TRBV28 and J usage is TRBJ1-2; D unresolved. CDR3 length equals 13 residues. V was trimmed by 3 bases and J by 0 bases, leaving 5 bases between them. From germline, CDR1 is MDHEN and CDR2 SYDVKM. CDR3 bases: TGTGCCAGCAGTTTGTTAGCTAACTATGGCTACACCTTC. Amino acids: CASSLLANYGYTF.

V is TRBV18 and J is TRBJ1-2, with 8 bases identical to TRBD1. Per germline, CDR1 KGHSH and CDR2 LQKENI. Losses at the gene ends were 0 bases for V and 4 bases for J; bases not matched to a gene: 4. CDR3 length: 15 amino acids. The CDR3: CASSPPTGVFYGYTF. CDR3 in DNA: TGTGCCAGCTCACCACCGACAGGGGTGTTCTATGGCTACACCTTC.

The rearrangement links TRBV5-6 to TRBJ2-1, with D uncertain. This CDR3 comprises 13 residues. The V end lost 1 base, the J end lost 6 bases, and 8 bases lay between the germline ends. In germline, CDR1 is SGHDT, CDR2 YYEEEE. The CDR3 DNA is TGTGCCAGCAGCTTGTATCATCTCAATGAGCAGTTCTTC. This gives the protein CASSLYHLNEQFF.

The V call is TRBV11-2, the J call TRBJ2-7, with a tentative D call TRBD1 (6 bases). Germline CDR1 and CDR2: SGHAT and FQNNGV. There are 18 residues in the CDR3. Trimming pared 0 bases from V and 2 bases from J, leaving 20 bases between. CDR3 protein: CASSLDSATGRLPYEQYF. The CDR3 DNA is TGTGCCAGCAGCTTAGACTCAGCCACAGGGCGACTACCCTACGAGCAGTACTTC.

A note on this clone: An end of the junction differs from the germline gene, which may be a read error. J is TRBJ2-2 and V is TRBV7-9, with TRBD1 matching 7 bases. The CDR3 runs 16 residues. The germline V gene has CDR1 SEHNR and CDR2 FQNEAQ (reference sequence). This chain's CDR3 is CASSLAGTVMTGELFF. CDR3 DNA: TGTGCCAGCAGTTTAGCCGGGACAGTTATGACCGGGGAGCTGTTTTTT. Variable domain in full (rest from reference TRBV7-9 and TRBJ2-2): DTGVSQNPRHKITKRGQNVTFRCDPISEHNRLYWYRQTLGQGPEFLTYFQNEAQLEKSRLLSDRFSAERPKGSFSTLEIQRTEQGDSAMYLCASSLAGTVMTGELFFGEGSRLTVL.

CDR3 sequence reads: CASSTHRSQPQHF. The CDR3 DNA is TGTGCCAGTAGTACCCATCGCAGCCAGCCCCAGCATTTT. J is TRBJ1-5 and V is TRBV19; the D is unclear. Germline CDR1 is LNHDA and CDR2 is SQIVND (reference sequence). The CDR3 covers 13 residues. Trimming removed 4 bases from V and 7 bases from J, with 11 bases in between.

This chain links TRBV27 with TRBJ2-1, with 9 nucleotides matching TRBD2. The V gene's germline CDR1 is MNHEY and CDR2 SMNVEV (reference sequence). J was trimmed by 8 bases and V by 5 bases; bases with no gene match: 13. This CDR3 region has 16 residues. The chain's CDR3 is CASSPDYGGGAYEQFF. The CDR3, as DNA: TGTGCCAGCAGTCCAGACTATGGCGGGGGGGCCTATGAGCAGTTCTTC.

The V call is TRBV30, the J call TRBJ1-4; the match to TRBD1 covers 12 bases. Germline CDR1 and CDR2: GTSNPN and SVGIG (reference sequence). The trim removed 2 bases at V and 8 bases at J, leaving 3 bases unmatched. The CDR3 loop spans 14 amino acids. In DNA form, the CDR3 reads TGTGCCTGGAGTAGGGACAGGGGGCACGAAAAACTGTTTTTT. Its protein is CAWSRDRGHEKLFF.

The chain has TRBV7-3 and TRBJ1-1; D is undetermined. This CDR3 has 13 residues. CDR1 and CDR2 from the germline V gene are SGHTA and FQGTGA. The V and J ends lost 2 bases and 1 base respectively, with 5 bases between them. The DNA of the CDR3 is TGTGCCAGCAGCTTAGACCCGAACACTGAAGCTTTCTTT. Amino acids: CASSLDPNTEAFF.

The chain links TRBV21-1 to TRBJ1-2. TRBV21-1 is a listed pseudogene. The CDR3 has 15 residues. This CDR3 reads CASRPNWGENYGYTF. The CDR3 nucleotides read TGTGCCAGCAGGCCTAACTGGGGGGAGAACTATGGCTACACCTTC.

The chain has TRBV25-1 and TRBJ1-2; D is undetermined. Trimming shortened V by 3 bases and J by 3 bases, and 11 bases separated the two germline ends. CDR3 length equals 14 residues. The V gene's germline CDR1 is MGHDK and CDR2 SYGVNS. CDR3 DNA: TGTGCCAGCAGTGAGTCAGGAAGGTACTATGGCTACACCTTC. Encoded protein: CASSESGRYYGYTF.